This T cell receptor beta chain was profiled in a study of blood T cell repertoires in COVID-19. The germline V and J ends were trimmed by 6 bases and 1 base, with 13 bases remaining between them. The germline gives CDR1 MNHEY, CDR2 SVGAGI. The length of the CDR3 is 14 residues. Repertoires were generated with immunoSEQ multiplex PCR, while TCRdb's copy carries only in-frame clones and drops some. This sample carries 200,000 to 250,000 clones, around 83% of them seen once, and the ten largest clones take around 8%. This chain uses TRBV6-5 with TRBJ2-7; maybe TRBD2 (6 bases). The clonotype comes from a woman aged 80 or over with COVID-19, enrolled during active disease. The specimen sequenced was peripheral blood. The chain's CDR3 is CASSLSGRSYEQYF. Here the CDR3 DNA reads TGTGCCAGCAGCCTGTCGGGGAGGTCCTACGAGCAGTACTTC.